This TCR beta chain was found in a study of T cell changes during pregnancy in multiple sclerosis. Trimming took 0 bases from V and 5 from J, leaving 11 bases between them. In germline, CDR1 is LNHNV, CDR2 YYDKDF (reference sequence). This CDR3 spans 15 amino acids. The table came from immunoSEQ multiplex PCR; TCRdb's copy has only in-frame clones and leaves some out. The sample gives approximately 48,000 clones, around nine tenths of which show up once; around 3.3% is in the top ten. The sequence was obtained from a female donor with multiple sclerosis, enrolled in a pregnancy study. Sequencing used CD8+ T cells from peripheral blood mononuclear cells, obtained before pregnancy. The rearrangement joins TRBV15 to TRBJ2-1; no clear D. The CDR3 nucleotides are TGTGCCACCAGCAGAGATGTCGCACTTCACAATGAGCAGTTCTTC. Protein: CATSRDVALHNEQFF.